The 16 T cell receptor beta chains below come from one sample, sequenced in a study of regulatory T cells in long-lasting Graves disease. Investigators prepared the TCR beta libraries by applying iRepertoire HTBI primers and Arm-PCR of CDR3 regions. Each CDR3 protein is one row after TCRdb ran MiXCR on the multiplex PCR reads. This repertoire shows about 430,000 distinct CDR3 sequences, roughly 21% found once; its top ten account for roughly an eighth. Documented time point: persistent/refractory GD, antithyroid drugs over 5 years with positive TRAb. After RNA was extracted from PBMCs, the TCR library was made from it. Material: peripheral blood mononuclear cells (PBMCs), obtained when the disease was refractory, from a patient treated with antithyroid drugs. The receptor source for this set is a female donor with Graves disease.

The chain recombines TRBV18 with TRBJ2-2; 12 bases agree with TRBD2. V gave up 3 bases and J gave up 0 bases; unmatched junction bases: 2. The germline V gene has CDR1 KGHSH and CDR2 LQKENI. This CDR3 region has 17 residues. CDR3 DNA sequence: TGTGCCAGCTCACCGACTAGCGGGAGACCGAACACCGGGGAGCTGTTTTTT. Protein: CASSPTSGRPNTGELFF.

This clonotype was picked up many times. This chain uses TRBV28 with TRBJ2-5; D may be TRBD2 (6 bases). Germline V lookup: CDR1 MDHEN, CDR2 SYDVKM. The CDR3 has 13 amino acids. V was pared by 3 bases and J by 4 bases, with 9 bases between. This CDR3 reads CASSLLLAETQYF. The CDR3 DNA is TGTGCCAGCAGTTTGTTACTAGCAGAGACCCAGTACTTC.

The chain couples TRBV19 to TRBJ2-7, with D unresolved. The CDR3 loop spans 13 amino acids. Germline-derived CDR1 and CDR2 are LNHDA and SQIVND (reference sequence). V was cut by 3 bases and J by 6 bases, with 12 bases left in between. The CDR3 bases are TGTGCCAGTAGTATTGGCGGTCCCTCCGAGCAGTACTTC. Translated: CASSIGGPSEQYF.

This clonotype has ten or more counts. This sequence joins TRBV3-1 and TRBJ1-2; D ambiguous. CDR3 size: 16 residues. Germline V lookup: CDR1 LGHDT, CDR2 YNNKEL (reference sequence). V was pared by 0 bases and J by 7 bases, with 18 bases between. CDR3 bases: TGTGCCAGCAGCCAAGAAATCCGACGGTCTTGGGGTGGCTACACCTTC. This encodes CASSQEIRRSWGGYTF. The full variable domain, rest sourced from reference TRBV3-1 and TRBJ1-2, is DTAVSQTPKYLVTQMGNDKSIKCEQNLGHDTMYWYKQDSKKFLKIMFSYNNKELIINETVPNRFSPKSPDKAHLNLHINSLELGDSAVYFCASSQEIRRSWGGYTFGSGTRLTVV.

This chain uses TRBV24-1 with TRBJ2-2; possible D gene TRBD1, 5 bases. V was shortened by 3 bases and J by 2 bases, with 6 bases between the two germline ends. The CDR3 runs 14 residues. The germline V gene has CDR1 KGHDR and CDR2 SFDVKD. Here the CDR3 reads CATSDRGNTGELFF. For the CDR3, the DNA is TGTGCCACCAGTGATAGGGGCAACACCGGGGAGCTGTTTTTT.

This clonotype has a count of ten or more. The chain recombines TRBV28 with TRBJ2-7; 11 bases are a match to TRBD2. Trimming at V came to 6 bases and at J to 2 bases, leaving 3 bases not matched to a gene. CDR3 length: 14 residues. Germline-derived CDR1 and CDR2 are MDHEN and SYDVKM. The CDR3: CASSLAGGPYEQYF. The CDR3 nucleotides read TGTGCCAGCAGCTTAGCGGGAGGGCCCTACGAGCAGTACTTC.

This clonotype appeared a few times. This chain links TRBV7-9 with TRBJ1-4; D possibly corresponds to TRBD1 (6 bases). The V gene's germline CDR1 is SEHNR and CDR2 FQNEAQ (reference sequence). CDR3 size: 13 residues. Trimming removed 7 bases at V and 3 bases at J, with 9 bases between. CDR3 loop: CASIRQANEKLFF. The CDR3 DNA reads TGTGCCAGCATTAGACAGGCTAATGAAAAACTGTTTTTT.

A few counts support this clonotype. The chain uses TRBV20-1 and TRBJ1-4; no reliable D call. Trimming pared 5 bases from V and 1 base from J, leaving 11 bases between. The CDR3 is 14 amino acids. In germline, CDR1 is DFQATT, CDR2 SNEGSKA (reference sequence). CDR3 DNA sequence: TGCAGTGCTCGGCCGGGAGGAACTAATGAAAAACTGTTTTTT. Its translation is CSARPGGTNEKLFF.

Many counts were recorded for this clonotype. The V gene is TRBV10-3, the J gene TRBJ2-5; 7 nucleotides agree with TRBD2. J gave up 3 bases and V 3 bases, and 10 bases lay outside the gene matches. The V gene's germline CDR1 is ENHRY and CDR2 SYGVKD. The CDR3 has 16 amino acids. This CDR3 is CAISDFGLGVEETQYF. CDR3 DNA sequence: TGTGCCATCAGTGATTTTGGACTAGGGGTTGAAGAGACCCAGTACTTC.

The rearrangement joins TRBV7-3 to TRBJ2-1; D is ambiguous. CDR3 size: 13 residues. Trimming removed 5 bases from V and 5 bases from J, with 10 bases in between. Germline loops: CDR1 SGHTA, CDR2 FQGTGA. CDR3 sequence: CASSQLEDNEQFF. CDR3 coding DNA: TGTGCCAGCAGCCAGTTAGAAGACAATGAGCAGTTCTTC.

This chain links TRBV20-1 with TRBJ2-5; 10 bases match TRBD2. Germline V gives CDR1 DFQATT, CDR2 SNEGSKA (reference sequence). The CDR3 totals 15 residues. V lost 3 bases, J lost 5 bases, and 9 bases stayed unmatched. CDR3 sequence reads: CSASPTLAGAETQYF. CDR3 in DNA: TGCAGTGCTAGCCCCACCCTAGCGGGAGCGGAGACCCAGTACTTC.

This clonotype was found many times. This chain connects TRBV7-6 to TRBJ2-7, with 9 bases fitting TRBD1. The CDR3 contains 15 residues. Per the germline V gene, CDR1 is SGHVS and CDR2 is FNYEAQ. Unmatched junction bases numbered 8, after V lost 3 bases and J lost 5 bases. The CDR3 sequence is CASSFSGTGLDEQYF. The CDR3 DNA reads TGTGCCAGCAGCTTCTCAGGGACAGGGTTGGACGAGCAGTACTTC. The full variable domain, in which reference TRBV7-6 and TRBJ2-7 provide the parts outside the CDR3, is GAGVSQSPRYKVTKRGQDVALRCDPISGHVSLYWYRQALGQGPEFLTYFNYEAQQDKSGLPNDRFSAERPEGSISTLTIQRTEQRDSAMYRCASSFSGTGLDEQYFGPGTRLTVT.

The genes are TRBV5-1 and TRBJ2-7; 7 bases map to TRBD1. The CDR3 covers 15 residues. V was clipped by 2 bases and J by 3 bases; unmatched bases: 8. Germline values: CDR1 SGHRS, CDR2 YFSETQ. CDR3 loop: CASSFRQGQVYEQYF. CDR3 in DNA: TGCGCCAGCAGCTTTAGACAGGGTCAGGTCTACGAGCAGTACTTC.

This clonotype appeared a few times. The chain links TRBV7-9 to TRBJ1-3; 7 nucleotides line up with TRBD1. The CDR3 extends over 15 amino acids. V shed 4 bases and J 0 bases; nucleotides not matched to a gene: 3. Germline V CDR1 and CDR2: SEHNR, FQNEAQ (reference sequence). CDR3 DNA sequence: TGTGCCAGCAGCTCTTGGACAGGCTCTGGAAACACCATATATTTT. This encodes CASSSWTGSGNTIYF.

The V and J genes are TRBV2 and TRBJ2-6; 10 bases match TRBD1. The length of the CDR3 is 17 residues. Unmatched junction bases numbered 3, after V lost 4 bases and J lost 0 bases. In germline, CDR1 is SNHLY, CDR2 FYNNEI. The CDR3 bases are TGTGCCAGCAGTGCCGGGACAGGGGTCTCTGGGGCCAACGTCCTGACTTTC. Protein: CASSAGTGVSGANVLTF.

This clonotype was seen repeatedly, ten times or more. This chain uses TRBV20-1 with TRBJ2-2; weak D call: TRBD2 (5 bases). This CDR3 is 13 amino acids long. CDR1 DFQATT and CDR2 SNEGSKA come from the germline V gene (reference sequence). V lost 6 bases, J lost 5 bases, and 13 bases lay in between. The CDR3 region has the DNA TGCAGTGCCCCACACCGGGATACCGGGGAGCTGTTTTTT. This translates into CSAPHRDTGELFF.